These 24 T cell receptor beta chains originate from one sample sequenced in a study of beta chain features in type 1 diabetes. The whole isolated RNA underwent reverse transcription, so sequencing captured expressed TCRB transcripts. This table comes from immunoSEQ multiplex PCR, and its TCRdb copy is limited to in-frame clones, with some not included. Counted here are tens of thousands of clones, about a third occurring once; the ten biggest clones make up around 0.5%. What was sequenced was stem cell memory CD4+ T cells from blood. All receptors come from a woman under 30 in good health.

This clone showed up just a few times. The CDR3 spells CATRTGGLNQPQHF. CDR3 nucleotide sequence: TGTGCCACCCGGACAGGGGGCCTGAATCAGCCCCAGCATTTT. This chain uses TRBV15 with TRBJ1-5, with 11 bases identical to TRBD1. CDR3 size: 14 residues. Trimming at V came to 8 bases and at J to 4 bases, leaving 4 bases not matched to a gene. Looked up from germline, CDR1 is LNHNV and CDR2 is YYDKDF (reference sequence).

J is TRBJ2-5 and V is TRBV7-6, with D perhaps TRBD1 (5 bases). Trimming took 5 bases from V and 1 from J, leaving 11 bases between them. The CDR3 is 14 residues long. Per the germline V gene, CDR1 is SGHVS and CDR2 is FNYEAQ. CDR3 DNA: TGTGCCAGCAGCAGGAGACAGACCCAAGAGACCCAGTACTTC. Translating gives CASSRRQTQETQYF.

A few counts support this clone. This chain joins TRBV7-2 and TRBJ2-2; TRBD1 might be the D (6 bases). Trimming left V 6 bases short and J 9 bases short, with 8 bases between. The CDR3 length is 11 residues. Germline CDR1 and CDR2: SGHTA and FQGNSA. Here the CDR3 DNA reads TGTGCCAGCAGACAGGGTCGGGAGCTGTTTTTT. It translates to CASRQGRELFF.

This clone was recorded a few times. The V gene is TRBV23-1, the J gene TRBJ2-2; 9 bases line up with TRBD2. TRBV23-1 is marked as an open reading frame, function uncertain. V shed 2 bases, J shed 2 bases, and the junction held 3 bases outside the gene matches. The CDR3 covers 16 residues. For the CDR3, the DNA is TGCGCCAGCAGTCAAGTCCTAGCGGGAAACACCGGGGAGCTGTTTTTT. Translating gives CASSQVLAGNTGELFF.

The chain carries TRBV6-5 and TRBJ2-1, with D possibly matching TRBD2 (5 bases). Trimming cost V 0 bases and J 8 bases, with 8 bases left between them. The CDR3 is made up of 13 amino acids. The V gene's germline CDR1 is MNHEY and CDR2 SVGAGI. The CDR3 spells CASSYSGSDEQFF. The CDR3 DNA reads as TGTGCCAGCAGTTACTCGGGGAGCGATGAGCAGTTCTTC.

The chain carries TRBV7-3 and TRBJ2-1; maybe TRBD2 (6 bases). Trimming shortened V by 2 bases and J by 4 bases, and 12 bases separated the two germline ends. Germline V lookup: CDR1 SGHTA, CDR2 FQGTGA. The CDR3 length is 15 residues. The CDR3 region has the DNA TGTGCCAGCAGCTTAGGGGGGACTTCTTACAATGAGCAGTTCTTC. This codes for CASSLGGTSYNEQFF.

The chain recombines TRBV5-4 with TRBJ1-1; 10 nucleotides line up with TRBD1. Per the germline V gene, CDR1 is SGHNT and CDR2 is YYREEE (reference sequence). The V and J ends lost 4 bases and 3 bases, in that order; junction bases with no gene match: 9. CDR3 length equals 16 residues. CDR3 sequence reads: CASSPGGQGQDTEAFF. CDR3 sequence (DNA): TGTGCCAGCAGCCCTGGGGGACAGGGGCAGGACACTGAAGCTTTCTTT.

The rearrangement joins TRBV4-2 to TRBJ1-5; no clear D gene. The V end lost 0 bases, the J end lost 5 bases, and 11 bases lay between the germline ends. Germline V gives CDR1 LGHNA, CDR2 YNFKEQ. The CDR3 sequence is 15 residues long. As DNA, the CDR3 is TGTGCCAGCAGCCAAGAGAACAACAATTATCAGCCCCAGCATTTT. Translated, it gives CASSQENNNYQPQHF.

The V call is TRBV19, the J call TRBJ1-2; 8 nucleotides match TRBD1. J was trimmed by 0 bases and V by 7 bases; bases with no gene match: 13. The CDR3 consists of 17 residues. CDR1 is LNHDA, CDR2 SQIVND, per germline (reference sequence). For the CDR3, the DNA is TGTGCCAGTAAGGGCAGGGGGCCCGAAAGGCCTAACTATGGCTACACCTTC. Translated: CASKGRGPERPNYGYTF.

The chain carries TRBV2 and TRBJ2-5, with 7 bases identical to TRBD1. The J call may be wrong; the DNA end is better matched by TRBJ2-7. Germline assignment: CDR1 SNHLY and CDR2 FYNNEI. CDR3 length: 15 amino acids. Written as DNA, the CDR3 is TGTGCCAGCAGGGGTGCCGGGACAGACTCCTACGAGCAGTACTTC. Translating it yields CASRGAGTDSYEQYF.

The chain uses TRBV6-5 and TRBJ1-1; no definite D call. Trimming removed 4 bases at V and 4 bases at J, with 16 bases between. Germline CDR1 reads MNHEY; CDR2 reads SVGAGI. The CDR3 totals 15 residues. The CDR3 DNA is TGTGCCAGCAGTTCTTGGGGAAGCCGGGGCACTGAAGCTTTCTTT. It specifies CASSSWGSRGTEAFF.

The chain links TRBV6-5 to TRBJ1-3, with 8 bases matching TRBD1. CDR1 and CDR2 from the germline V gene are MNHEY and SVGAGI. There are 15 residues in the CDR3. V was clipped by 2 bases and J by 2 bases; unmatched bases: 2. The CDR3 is CASSYQGAAGNTIYF. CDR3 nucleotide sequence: TGTGCCAGCAGTTACCAGGGGGCGGCTGGAAACACCATATATTTT.

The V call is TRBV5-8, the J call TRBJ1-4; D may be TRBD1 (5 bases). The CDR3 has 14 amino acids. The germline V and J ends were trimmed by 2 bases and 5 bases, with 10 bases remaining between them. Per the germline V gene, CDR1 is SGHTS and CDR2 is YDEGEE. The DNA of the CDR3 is TGTGCCAGCAGCTTAAACAGGAGAAATGAAAAACTGTTTTTT. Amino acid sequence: CASSLNRRNEKLFF.

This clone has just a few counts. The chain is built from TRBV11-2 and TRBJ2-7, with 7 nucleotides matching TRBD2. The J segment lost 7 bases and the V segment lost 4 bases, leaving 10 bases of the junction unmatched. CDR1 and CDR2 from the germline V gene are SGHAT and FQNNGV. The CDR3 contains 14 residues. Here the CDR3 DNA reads TGTGCCAGCAGCTCCTATGGCGGGGGAAGGGAGCAGTACTTC. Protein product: CASSSYGGGREQYF. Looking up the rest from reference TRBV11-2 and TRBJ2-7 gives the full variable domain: EAGVAQSPRYKIIEKRQSVAFWCNPISGHATLYWYQQILGQGPKLLIQFQNNGVVDDSQLPKDRFSAERLKGVDSTLKIQPAKLEDSAVYLCASSSYGGGREQYFGPGTRLTVT.

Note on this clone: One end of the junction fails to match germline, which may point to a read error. The CDR3 DNA is TGTGCCAGCAGCCCCTTCCGCGGCCGTTCCTTCGAGCAGTACTTC. Its translation is CASSPFRGRSFEQYF. The chain recombines TRBV7-2 with TRBJ2-7; D gene ambiguous. CDR3 length equals 15 residues. The germline V gene encodes CDR1 SGHTA and CDR2 FQGNSA.

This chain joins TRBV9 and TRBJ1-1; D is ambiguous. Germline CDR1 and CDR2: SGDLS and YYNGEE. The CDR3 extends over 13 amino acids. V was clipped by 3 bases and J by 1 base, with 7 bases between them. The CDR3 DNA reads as TGTGCCAGCAGCGGCAGTCCGAACACTGAAGCTTTCTTT. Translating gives CASSGSPNTEAFF.

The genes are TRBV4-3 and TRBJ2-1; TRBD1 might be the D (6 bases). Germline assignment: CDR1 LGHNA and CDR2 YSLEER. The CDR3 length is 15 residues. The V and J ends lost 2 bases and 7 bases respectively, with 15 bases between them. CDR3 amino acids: CASSQQGSTANEQFF. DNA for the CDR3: TGCGCCAGCAGCCAACAGGGGTCTACTGCGAATGAGCAGTTCTTC.

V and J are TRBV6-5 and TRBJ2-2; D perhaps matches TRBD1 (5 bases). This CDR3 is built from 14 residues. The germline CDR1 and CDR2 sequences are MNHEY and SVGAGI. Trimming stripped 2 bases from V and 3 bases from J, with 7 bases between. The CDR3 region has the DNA TGTGCCAGCAGTTACGACAGATACACCGGGGAGCTGTTTTTT. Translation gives CASSYDRYTGELFF.

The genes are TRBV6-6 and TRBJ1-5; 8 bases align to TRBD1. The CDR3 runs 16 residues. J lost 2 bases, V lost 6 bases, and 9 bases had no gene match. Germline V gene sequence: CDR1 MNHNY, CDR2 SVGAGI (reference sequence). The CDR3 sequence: CASRPPTGGGNQPQHF. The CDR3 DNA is TGTGCCAGCAGGCCTCCTACAGGGGGAGGCAATCAGCCCCAGCATTTT.

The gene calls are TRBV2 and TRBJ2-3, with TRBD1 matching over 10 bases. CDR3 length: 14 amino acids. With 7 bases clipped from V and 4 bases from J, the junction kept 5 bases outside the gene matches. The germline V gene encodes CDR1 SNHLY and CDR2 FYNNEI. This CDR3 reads CASTRQGAADTQYF. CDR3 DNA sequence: TGTGCCAGCACCAGACAGGGGGCGGCAGATACGCAGTATTTT.

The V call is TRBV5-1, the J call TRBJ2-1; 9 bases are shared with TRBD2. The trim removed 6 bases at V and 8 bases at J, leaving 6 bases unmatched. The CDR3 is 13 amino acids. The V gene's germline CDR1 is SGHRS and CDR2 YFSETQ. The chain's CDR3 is CASTSGTGDEQFF. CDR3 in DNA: TGCGCCAGCACTAGCGGGACCGGAGATGAGCAGTTCTTC.

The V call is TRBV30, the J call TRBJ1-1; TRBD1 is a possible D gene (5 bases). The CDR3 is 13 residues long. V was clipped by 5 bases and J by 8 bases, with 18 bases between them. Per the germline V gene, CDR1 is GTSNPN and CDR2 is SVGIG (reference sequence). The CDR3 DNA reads TGTGCCTGGGATCTTTCCGGGCAGGGAGAAGCTTTCTTT. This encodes CAWDLSGQGEAFF.

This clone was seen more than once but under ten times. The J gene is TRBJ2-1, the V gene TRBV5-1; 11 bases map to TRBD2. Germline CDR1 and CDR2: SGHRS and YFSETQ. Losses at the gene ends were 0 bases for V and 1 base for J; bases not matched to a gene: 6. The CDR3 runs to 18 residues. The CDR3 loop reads CASSLAGSGGGSYNEQFF. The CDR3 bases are TGCGCCAGCAGCTTGGCGGGTAGCGGGGGGGGATCCTACAATGAGCAGTTCTTC.

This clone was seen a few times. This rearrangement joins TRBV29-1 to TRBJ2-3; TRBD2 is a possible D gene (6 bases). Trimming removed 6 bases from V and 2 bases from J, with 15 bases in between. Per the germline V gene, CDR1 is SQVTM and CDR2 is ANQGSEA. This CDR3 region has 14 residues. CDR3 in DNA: TGCAGCGTGATTCGGGGGTCCACCACAGATACGCAGTATTTT. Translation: CSVIRGSTTDTQYF.